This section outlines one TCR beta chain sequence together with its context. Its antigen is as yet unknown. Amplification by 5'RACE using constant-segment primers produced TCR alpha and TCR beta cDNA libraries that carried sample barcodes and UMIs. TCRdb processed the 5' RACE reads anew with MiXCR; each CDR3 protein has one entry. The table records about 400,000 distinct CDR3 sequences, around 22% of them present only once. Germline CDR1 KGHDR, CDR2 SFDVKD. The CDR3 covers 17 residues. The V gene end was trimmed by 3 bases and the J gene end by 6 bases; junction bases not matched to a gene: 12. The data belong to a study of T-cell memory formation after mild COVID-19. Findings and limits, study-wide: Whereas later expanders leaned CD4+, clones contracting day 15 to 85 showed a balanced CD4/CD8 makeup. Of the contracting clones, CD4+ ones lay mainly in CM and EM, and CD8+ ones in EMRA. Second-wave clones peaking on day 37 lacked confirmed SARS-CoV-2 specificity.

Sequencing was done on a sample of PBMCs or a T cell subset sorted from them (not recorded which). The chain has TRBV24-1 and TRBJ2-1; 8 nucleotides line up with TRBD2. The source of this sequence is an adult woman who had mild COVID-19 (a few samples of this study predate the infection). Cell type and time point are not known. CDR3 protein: CATSDPLAEDVFNEQFF. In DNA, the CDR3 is TGTGCCACCAGTGATCCACTAGCGGAGGACGTTTTCAATGAGCAGTTCTTC.